This is a list of T cell receptor beta chains from one sample in a study of blood T cell repertoires in COVID-19. Method: immunoSEQ multiplex PCR; TCRdb's copy keeps in-frame clones and lacks some. This sample has 45,000 to 55,000 clones, with 88% found just once. Sequencing was performed on peripheral blood. The receptors derive from a human donor in a cohort sampled during active COVID-19. Each CDR3 is given with its conserved first and last residue. A D gene is named only where the DNA matches it firmly. The size field is filled for only some rows; it gives once, few, many or a size class.

d_gene,v_gene,len,j_gene,abundance,CDR3nt,CDR3aa
TRBD1,TRBV15,17,TRBJ2-1,.,TGTGCCACCAGCAGGGGCAGAGACAGGGTCCCATACAATGAGCAGTTCTTC,CATSRGRDRVPYNEQFF
TRBD1,TRBV2,13,TRBJ2-2,once,TGTGCCAGCCTGGGACAGATGACCGGGGAGCTGTTTTTT,CASLGQMTGELFF
.,TRBV27,13,TRBJ1-5,.,TGTGCCAGCAGTGGACAGTTTGATCAGCCCCAGCATTTT,CASSGQFDQPQHF
.,TRBV5-1,12,TRBJ1-2,.,TGCGCCAGCAGCCTCGGACAGAATGGCTACACCTTC,CASSLGQNGYTF
.,TRBV2,14,TRBJ2-5,.,TGTGCCAGCAATCAACAGGGCATAGGGGAGACCCAGTACTTC,CASNQQGIGETQYF
.,TRBV5-1,11,TRBJ1-1,.,TGCGCCAGCAGCTACGGAGGGGAAGCTTTCTTT,CASSYGGEAFF
TRBD2,TRBV3-1/TRBV3-2,13,TRBJ2-7,.,TGTGCCAGCAGGCCTCTAGCGGGAGACGAGCAGTACTTC,CASRPLAGDEQYF
.,TRBV12-3/TRBV12-4,12,TRBJ1-1,.,TGTGCCAGCATCCCTGACCGAGGTGAAGCTTTCTTT,CASIPDRGEAFF
.,TRBV19,18,TRBJ1-2,.,TGTGCCAGTAGCAAACCGGGAGCCCAACCACACCCTAACTATGGCTACACCTTC,CASSKPGAQPHPNYGYTF
TRBD1,TRBV27,15,TRBJ1-1,.,TGTGCCAGCAGTTTGGACAGGGGTTTGGGCACTGAAGCTTTCTTT,CASSLDRGLGTEAFF
TRBD2,TRBV7-3,17,TRBJ2-4,once,TGTGCCAGCAGCCTAGTCGGACTAGAAGATTACAAAAACATTCAGTACTTC,CASSLVGLEDYKNIQYF
.,TRBV15,14,TRBJ1-1,once,TGTGCCACCAGGGCAAGAAACATGAACACTGAAGCTTTCTTT,CATRARNMNTEAFF
TRBD1,TRBV7-9,14,TRBJ2-1,.,TGTGCCAGCAGCTCACCCGACAGGGACAATGAGCAGTTCTTC,CASSSPDRDNEQFF
.,TRBV3-1/TRBV3-2,16,TRBJ2-6,.,TGTGCCAGCAGCCAAGTTCCGGGCTCTGGGGCCAACGTCCTGACTTTC,CASSQVPGSGANVLTF
.,TRBV27,17,TRBJ1-4,.,TGTGCCAGTAAAGACATCATGGCAGGGACAACTAATGAAAAACTGTTTTTT,CASKDIMAGTTNEKLFF
.,TRBV2,13,TRBJ1-5,.,TGTGCCAGCAGTGCGACGACAGTCCAGCCCCAGCATTTT,CASSATTVQPQHF
TRBD2,TRBV29-1,16,TRBJ2-1,.,TGCAGCGTTTTAGGGAGAGCGGGGGGAAAGTACAATGAGCAGTTCTTC,CSVLGRAGGKYNEQFF
.,TRBV10-3,13,TRBJ2-1,.,TGTGCCATCAGTGAAAGTAGGGGCAATGAGCAGTTCTTC,CAISESRGNEQFF
.,TRBV3-1/TRBV3-2,14,TRBJ2-7,.,TGTGCCAGCAGCCTGACCCGGGACACCTACGAGCAGTACTTC,CASSLTRDTYEQYF
TRBD1,TRBV6-5,15,TRBJ1-2,.,TGTGCCAGCAGTTCACCGGGACAGGGGGGCCATGGCTACACCTTC,CASSSPGQGGHGYTF
TRBD1,TRBV7-9,14,TRBJ2-7,.,TGTGCCAGCAGCTCGCGGACAGGGGGCTACGAGCAGTACTTC,CASSSRTGGYEQYF
TRBD2,TRBV11-3,15,TRBJ2-5,.,TGTGCCAGCAGCTTGGGAGCGGGGGACCAAGAGACCCAGTACTTC,CASSLGAGDQETQYF
.,TRBV19,14,TRBJ1-4,.,TGTGCCAGTAGTACCCAGGGGTCTGGGGAAAAACTGTTTTTT,CASSTQGSGEKLFF
.,TRBV15,12,TRBJ1-6,.,TGTCCCTGGGGGACAAATAATTCACCCCTCCACTTT,CPWGTNNSPLHF
.,TRBV6-5,15,TRBJ2-2,.,TGTGCCAGCAGTTACTGGGCCTCCGGGGCCGGGGAGCTGTTTTTT,CASSYWASGAGELFF
TRBD2,TRBV5-4,15,TRBJ2-5,.,TGTGCCAGCAGCTCCGGGGGAGCGGGGGAAGAGACCCAGTACTTC,CASSSGGAGEETQYF
.,TRBV7-8,15,TRBJ1-3,.,TGTGCCAGCAGCCAAGACACCTACTCTGGAAACACCATATATTTT,CASSQDTYSGNTIYF
TRBD1,TRBV6-6,14,TRBJ1-1,once,TGTGCCATCCGACAGGGGTTAGGTGGCACTGAAGCTTTCTTT,CAIRQGLGGTEAFF
TRBD2,TRBV18,14,TRBJ2-7,.,TGTGCCAGCTCAGGCGGGAGTCTCGGGAACGAGCAGTACTTC,CASSGGSLGNEQYF
.,TRBV6-5,13,TRBJ1-5,.,TGTGCGGCGCGGGCAGATAGCAATCAGCCCCAGCATTTT,CAARADSNQPQHF
TRBD1,TRBV7-8,15,TRBJ1-5,.,TGTGCCAGCAGCTTAGCGGGGACAGGGAATCAGCCCCAGCATTTT,CASSLAGTGNQPQHF